These 21 T cell receptor beta chains share one sample of origin, sequenced in a study of cytomegalovirus exposure and HLA in healthy donors. In the PCR, 60 Vbeta and 13 Jbeta primers were used. Sequencing used immunoSEQ multiplex PCR; TCRdb keeps in-frame clones, though not all of them. This sample has about 83,000 clones, with around 79% found just once. Material for sequencing was PBMCs. Receptors originate from a young man in good health and CMV-seropositive.

In its sample, this clone was seen a few times. V and J are TRBV10-3 and TRBJ1-5, with TRBD1 identical over 9 bases. The CDR3 sequence is 14 residues long. Germline V CDR1 and CDR2: ENHRY, SYGVKD. V was pared by 6 bases and J by 7 bases, with 7 bases of the junction left unmatched. This CDR3 is CAISRDREYQPQHF. In nucleotides, the CDR3 is TGTGCCATCAGCAGGGACAGGGAGTACCAGCCCCAGCATTTT.

The V and J genes are TRBV25-1 and TRBJ2-5, with D tentatively TRBD1 (5 bases). The CDR3 loop spans 14 amino acids. V was cut by 3 bases and J by 2 bases, with 10 bases left in between. Germline V CDR1 and CDR2: MGHDK, SYGVNS. The DNA for the CDR3 is TGTGCCAGCAGTGAGGGGCATTCACAAGAGACCCAGTACTTC. Protein product: CASSEGHSQETQYF.

This clone was seen only a few times. This rearrangement joins TRBV6-1 to TRBJ1-5, with a weak D call TRBD1 (6 bases). This CDR3 is 13 amino acids long. Germline V gene sequence: CDR1 MNHNS, CDR2 SASEGT. Trimming removed 9 bases at V and 6 bases at J, with 15 bases between. Here the CDR3 reads CARAGGPGQPQHF. CDR3 DNA: TGTGCCAGGGCGGGGGGGCCCGGTCAGCCCCAGCATTTT.

The rearrangement uses TRBV10-1 and TRBJ2-3; 12 nucleotides align to TRBD2. Germline CDR1 WNHNN, CDR2 SYGVQD (reference sequence). This CDR3 is built from 16 residues. V gave up 2 bases and J gave up 2 bases; unmatched junction bases: 2. CDR3 nucleotides: TGCGCCAGCAGTGAGGGACTAGCGGGGACCACAGATACGCAGTATTTT. Its protein product is CASSEGLAGTTDTQYF.

The V and J genes are TRBV6-5 and TRBJ1-5; D gene ambiguous. V lost 5 bases, J lost 1 base, and 12 bases lay in between. CDR1 and CDR2 from the germline V gene are MNHEY and SVGAGI. CDR3 size: 15 residues. This CDR3 reads CASSPTGGSNQPQHF. The DNA of the CDR3 is TGTGCCAGCAGTCCCACGGGTGGGAGCAATCAGCCCCAGCATTTT.

The chain combines TRBV9 with TRBJ2-3; 12 positions agree with TRBD2. The V gene end was trimmed by 2 bases and the J gene end by 6 bases; junction bases not matched to a gene: 4. This CDR3 contains 15 residues. Looked up from germline, CDR1 is SGDLS and CDR2 is YYNGEE. CDR3 bases: TGTGCCAGCAGCGTTGCGCTAGCGGGAGGGGATACGCAGTATTTT. This sequence encodes CASSVALAGGDTQYF.

The chain carries TRBV6-1 and TRBJ1-2; no clear D gene. Germline V gene lookup returns CDR1 MNHNS and CDR2 SASEGT. The CDR3 is made up of 15 amino acids. Trimming removed 0 bases from V and 6 bases from J, with 14 bases in between. The CDR3 DNA reads as TGTGCCAGCAGTGAAGCCCATTGGGCCCCTGATGGCTACACCTTC. Protein product: CASSEAHWAPDGYTF.

The V call is TRBV10-3, the J call TRBJ2-3, with no clear D. V was cut by 5 bases and J by 2 bases, with 5 bases left in between. Germline CDR1 and CDR2: ENHRY and SYGVKD. The CDR3 consists of 12 residues. The chain's CDR3 is CAISSNTDTQYF. The DNA of the CDR3 is TGTGCCATCAGTTCAAACACAGATACGCAGTATTTT.

The chain is built from TRBV13 and TRBJ2-1; D is unresolved. The CDR3 totals 15 residues. V lost 5 bases, J lost 3 bases, and 14 bases lay in between. Per germline, CDR1 PRHDT and CDR2 FYEKMQ (reference sequence). The DNA of the CDR3 is TGTGCCAGCAGCGTTCCAGGCAGGCTCTACAATGAGCAGTTCTTC. Translating it yields CASSVPGRLYNEQFF.

CDR3 region: CASGEDEAGFYNEQFF. CDR3 in DNA: TGTGCCAGCGGCGAGGATGAAGCGGGATTCTACAATGAGCAGTTCTTC. The rearrangement joins TRBV2 to TRBJ2-1; TRBD2 aligns across 7 bases. Germline CDR1 SNHLY, CDR2 FYNNEI. This CDR3 contains 16 residues. Unmatched junction bases numbered 13, after V lost 8 bases and J lost 3 bases.

The rearrangement uses TRBV28 and TRBJ1-2; 9 bases are a match to TRBD1. V dropped 2 bases and J dropped 2; count of bases not matched to a gene: 6. This CDR3 is built from 16 residues. Per germline, CDR1 MDHEN and CDR2 SYDVKM. DNA of the CDR3: TGTGCCAGCAGTTTAGGCGGGACAGGGCCCAACTATGGCTACACCTTC. It specifies CASSLGGTGPNYGYTF.

The chain combines TRBV19 with TRBJ2-1; 10 nucleotides agree with TRBD1. V was pared by 7 bases and J by 6 bases, with 6 bases of the junction left unmatched. In germline, CDR1 is LNHDA, CDR2 SQIVND (reference sequence). This CDR3 is 14 amino acids long. CDR3 DNA sequence: TGTGCCAGTACCGCCTGGGACAGGGGCAATGAGCAGTTCTTC. Protein: CASTAWDRGNEQFF.

The chain joins TRBV6-5 to TRBJ1-3; 7 nucleotides align to TRBD1. CDR3 length: 15 residues. V was clipped by 5 bases and J by 4 bases; unmatched bases: 8. CDR1 and CDR2 from the germline V gene are MNHEY and SVGAGI. CDR3 residues: CASSVIGTAGNTIYF. The DNA for the CDR3 is TGTGCCAGCAGTGTTATCGGGACAGCGGGAAACACCATATATTTT.

V is TRBV29-1 and J is TRBJ2-7; TRBD1 is a possible D gene (5 bases). Trimming pared 4 bases from V and 4 bases from J, leaving 11 bases between. Germline CDR1 reads SQVTM; CDR2 reads ANQGSEA. This CDR3 is 12 amino acids long. The CDR3 coding sequence is TGCAGCGTTGCAGGGATTGAGTACGAGCAGTACTTC. Translation gives CSVAGIEYEQYF.

This clone was detected a few times. The V and J genes are TRBV6-6 and TRBJ1-2, with D tentatively TRBD1 (6 bases). With 6 bases removed from V and 2 bases from J, the gap between germline ends came to 16 bases. Germline CDR1 reads MNHNY; CDR2 reads SVGAGI (reference sequence). CDR3 length: 15 residues. Here the CDR3 reads CASSPAQGSNYGYTF. CDR3 DNA: TGTGCCAGCAGCCCCGCCCAGGGGTCCAACTATGGCTACACCTTC.

The gene calls are TRBV6-1 and TRBJ1-4; D is undetermined. Germline V gene lookup returns CDR1 MNHNS and CDR2 SASEGT. There are 11 residues in the CDR3. Trimming shortened V by 3 bases and J by 14 bases, and 10 bases separated the two germline ends. The CDR3 loop reads CASSDLGSLFF. For the CDR3, the DNA is TGTGCCAGCAGTGATCTGGGGAGTCTGTTTTTT.

In its sample, this clone was seen a few times. The V gene is TRBV10-3, the J gene TRBJ2-3, with TRBD2 matching 9 bases. Germline V gene lookup returns CDR1 ENHRY and CDR2 SYGVKD. The length of the CDR3 is 15 residues. Trimming at V came to 5 bases and at J to 4 bases, leaving 7 bases not matched to a gene. The CDR3, as DNA: TGTGCCATCAGTCCGGGACTAGCTGCCTCAGATACGCAGTATTTT. Encoded protein: CAISPGLAASDTQYF.

The CDR3 is CASLQGINYGYTF. CDR3 in DNA: TGTGCCAGCTTGCAGGGAATCAACTATGGCTACACCTTC. The chain carries TRBV18 and TRBJ1-2; D might be TRBD1 (5 bases). The V end was cut by 7 bases, the J end by 2 bases, with 11 bases between. Germline CDR1 KGHSH, CDR2 LQKENI. This CDR3 is 13 amino acids long.

This chain links TRBV15 with TRBJ2-3, with D possibly TRBD1 on 6 matching bases. The length of the CDR3 is 15 residues. With 6 bases removed from V and 2 bases from J, the gap between germline ends came to 15 bases. Germline V gives CDR1 LNHNV, CDR2 YYDKDF (reference sequence). The CDR3 is CATSRNRENTDTQYF. CDR3 sequence (DNA): TGTGCCACCAGTCGTAACAGGGAGAACACAGATACGCAGTATTTT. The entire variable domain, with the rest obtained from reference TRBV15 and TRBJ2-3, is as follows: DAMVIQNPRYQVTQFGKPVTLSCSQTLNHNVMYWYQQKSSQAPKLLFHYYDKDFNNEADTPDNFQSRRPNTSFCFLDIRSPGLGDTAMYLCATSRNRENTDTQYFGPGTRLTVL.

The gene calls are TRBV28 and TRBJ1-2; no clear D. Trimming removed 7 bases from V and 5 bases from J, with 17 bases in between. The germline V gene encodes CDR1 MDHEN and CDR2 SYDVKM. The CDR3 contains 14 residues. CDR3 amino acids: CASIDTRVPYGYTF. CDR3 in DNA: TGTGCCAGCATCGATACGCGGGTTCCGTATGGCTACACCTTC.

This chain links TRBV5-1 with TRBJ2-7; possible D gene TRBD2, 6 bases. Per germline, CDR1 SGHRS and CDR2 YFSETQ. The V end was cut by 4 bases, the J end by 3 bases, with 20 bases between. The CDR3 is made up of 16 amino acids. CDR3 DNA sequence: TGCGCCAGCAGCCGAACATCTATAGCGGAAATCTACGAGCAGTACTTC. This encodes CASSRTSIAEIYEQYF.